The source of this T cell receptor beta chain is a study of response to subunit inactivated influenza vaccine. This clonotype was counted a few times. What it binds is not known. J lost 4 bases, V lost 5 bases, and 11 bases had no gene match. Germline CDR1 and CDR2: SEHNR and FQNEAQ (reference sequence). The CDR3 has 16 amino acids. Findings and caveats of the study: Authors suggested seasonal influenza vaccinations each recruit few new T cells.

TCRdb used MiXCR to reprocess the RT-PCR reads, holding one entry per CDR3 protein. The sample lists over 450,000 distinct CDR3 sequences, over 10% occurring once. This specimen was PBMCs from blood, taken 40 to 50 days after vaccination. The TCR comes from a man aged 45 to 65 who received an inactivated influenza vaccine. This rearrangement joins TRBV7-9 to TRBJ2-5; 9 nucleotides line up with TRBD1. The CDR3 region has the DNA TGTGCCAGCAGCAGCCTGCCCGGGACAGGGTTAGAGACCCAGTACTTC. Protein product: CASSSLPGTGLETQYF.